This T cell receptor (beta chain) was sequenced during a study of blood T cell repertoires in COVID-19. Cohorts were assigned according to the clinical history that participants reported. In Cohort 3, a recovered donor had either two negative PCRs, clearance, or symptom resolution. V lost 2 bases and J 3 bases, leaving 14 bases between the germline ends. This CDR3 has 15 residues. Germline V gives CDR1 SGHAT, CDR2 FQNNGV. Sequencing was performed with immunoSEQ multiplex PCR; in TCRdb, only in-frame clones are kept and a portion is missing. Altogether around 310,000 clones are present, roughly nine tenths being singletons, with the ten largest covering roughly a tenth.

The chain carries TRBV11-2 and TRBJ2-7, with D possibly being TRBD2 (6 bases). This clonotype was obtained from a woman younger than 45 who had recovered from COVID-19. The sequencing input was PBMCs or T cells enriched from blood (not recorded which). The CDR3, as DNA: TGTGCCAGCAGCTTAACGGGAGAGGGGTACTACGAGCAGTACTTC. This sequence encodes CASSLTGEGYYEQYF.